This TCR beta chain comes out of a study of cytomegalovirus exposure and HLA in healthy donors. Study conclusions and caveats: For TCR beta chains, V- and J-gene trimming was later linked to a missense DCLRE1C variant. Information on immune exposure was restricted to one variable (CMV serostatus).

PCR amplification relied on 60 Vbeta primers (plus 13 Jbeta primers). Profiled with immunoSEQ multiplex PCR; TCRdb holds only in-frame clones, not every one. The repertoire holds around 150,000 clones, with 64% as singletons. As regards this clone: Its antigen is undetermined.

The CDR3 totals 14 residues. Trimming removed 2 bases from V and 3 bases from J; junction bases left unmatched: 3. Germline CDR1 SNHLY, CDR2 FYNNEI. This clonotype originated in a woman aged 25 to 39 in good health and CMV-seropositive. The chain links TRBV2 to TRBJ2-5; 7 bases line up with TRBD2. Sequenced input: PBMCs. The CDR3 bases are TGTGCCAGCAGTGAATCGCTAGCGGAAGAGACCCAGTACTTC. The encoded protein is CASSESLAEETQYF.